These 15 T cell receptor beta chains originate from one sample sequenced in a study of blood T cell repertoires in COVID-19. This table comes from immunoSEQ multiplex PCR, and its TCRdb copy is limited to in-frame clones, with some not included. The sample lists hundreds of thousands of clones; about 86% were seen once. Sequencing used peripheral blood. Receptors originate from a man aged 80 or over with acute or convalescent COVID-19.

The CDR3 region is CASSEFLSQAVAGRYEQYF. The CDR3 DNA sequence: TGTGCCAGCAGTGAGTTCTTGAGCCAGGCGGTAGCGGGACGCTACGAGCAGTACTTC. V and J are TRBV2 and TRBJ2-7, with 8 bases lining up with TRBD2. There are 19 residues in the CDR3. In germline, CDR1 is SNHLY, CDR2 FYNNEI. J gave up 3 bases and V 3 bases, and 19 bases lay outside the gene matches.

V and J are TRBV7-3 and TRBJ1-1, with 10 bases lining up with TRBD1. The germline gives CDR1 SGHTA, CDR2 FQGTGA. The CDR3 totals 15 residues. V dropped 5 bases and J dropped 1; count of bases not matched to a gene: 4. The CDR3 is CASSPRQGANTEAFF. CDR3 in DNA: TGTGCCAGCAGCCCCCGACAGGGGGCGAACACTGAAGCTTTCTTT.

V usage is TRBV2 and J usage is TRBJ2-3; 12 bases are shared with TRBD2. CDR3 length: 21 residues. The V gene's germline CDR1 is SNHLY and CDR2 FYNNEI. Trimming cost V 6 bases and J 2 bases; bases outside gene matches: 21. The CDR3 DNA reads as TGTGCCAGCAGAACCCCCCGGCTTCTAGCGGGGGGGCGCCGACACACAGATACGCAGTATTTT. It yields the protein CASRTPRLLAGGRRHTDTQYF.

A note on this clone: A junction end diverges from the germline sequence, so it may reflect a read error. This sequence joins TRBV5-1 and TRBJ2-5; D may be TRBD2 (6 bases). Germline loops: CDR1 SGHRS, CDR2 YFSETQ. This CDR3 comprises 13 residues. The CDR3 is CASTLFGGETQYF. In nucleotides, the CDR3 is TGCGCCAGCACCTTGTTCGGGGGAGAGACCCAGTACTTC.

The chain joins TRBV30 to TRBJ2-1, with TRBD2 identical over 7 bases. J gave up 9 bases and V 5 bases, and 10 bases lay outside the gene matches. CDR3 length: 13 amino acids. In germline, CDR1 is GTSNPN, CDR2 SVGIG (reference sequence). The DNA for the CDR3 is TGTGCCTGGTCTAGCGGACCTACGGGTGAGCAGTTCTTC. It translates to CAWSSGPTGEQFF.

The CDR3 DNA is TGTGCCAGCAGCCGGGGGGGCTTGACTAGCGGAAGGTACGAGCAGTACTTC. Its translation: CASSRGGLTSGRYEQYF. The V and J genes are TRBV27 and TRBJ2-7; 9 nucleotides agree with TRBD2. With 6 bases clipped from V and 4 bases from J, the junction kept 16 bases outside the gene matches. This CDR3 spans 17 amino acids. CDR1 and CDR2 (germline): MNHEY, SMNVEV (reference sequence).

This clone occurred a few times. This chain uses TRBV20-1 with TRBJ1-2, with D hard to call. The CDR3 spans 10 residues. V was pared by 5 bases and J by 4 bases, with 5 bases between. Germline-derived CDR1 and CDR2 are DFQATT and SNEGSKA (reference sequence). The CDR3, as DNA: TGCAGTGCTCGGGGCTATGGCTACACCTTC. This gives the protein CSARGYGYTF.

V and J are TRBV6-5 and TRBJ1-1; no firm D call. Trimming cost V 6 bases and J 4 bases, with 12 bases left between them. CDR3 length: 13 residues. Germline lookup yields CDR1 MNHEY and CDR2 SVGAGI. In DNA form, the CDR3 reads TGTGCCAGCAGCACGACTCCTGCCACTGAAGCTTTCTTT. This encodes CASSTTPATEAFF.

V and J are TRBV19 and TRBJ1-5, with D maybe TRBD1 (6 bases). Germline V gene lookup returns CDR1 LNHDA and CDR2 SQIVND (reference sequence). The V and J ends lost 8 bases and 13 bases respectively, with 21 bases between them. This CDR3 is built from 13 residues. In DNA, the CDR3 is TGTGCCAGTGAAATCGGGGGGCGCGGGACTCAGCATTTT. Protein sequence: CASEIGGRGTQHF.

This CDR3 is CASSLAGGGKNIQYF. The CDR3 DNA reads as TGTGCCAGCAGCTTGGCAGGGGGAGGCAAAAACATTCAGTACTTC. The chain links TRBV5-4 to TRBJ2-4, with D tentatively TRBD1 (7 bases). V was shortened by 0 bases and J by 3 bases, with 10 bases between the two germline ends. Germline loops: CDR1 SGHNT, CDR2 YYREEE (reference sequence). The CDR3 is 15 residues long.

The rearrangement joins TRBV18 to TRBJ1-5; 10 positions match TRBD1. The CDR3 sequence is 18 residues long. V dropped 5 bases and J dropped 4; count of bases not matched to a gene: 14. Germline values: CDR1 KGHSH, CDR2 LQKENI. The DNA for the CDR3 is TGTGCCAGCTCAAAGGGACAGGGGAAGTCCTTTGGAAATCAGCCCCAGCATTTT. This gives the protein CASSKGQGKSFGNQPQHF.

The chain has TRBV18 and TRBJ1-3; 10 nucleotides align to TRBD1. V lost 4 bases, J lost 3 bases, and 3 bases stayed unmatched. The CDR3 runs 15 residues. Germline CDR1 KGHSH, CDR2 LQKENI. CDR3 nucleotide sequence: TGTGCCAGCTCACTTGGACAGGGGGATGGAAACACCATATATTTT. It yields the protein CASSLGQGDGNTIYF. Drawing the rest from reference TRBV18 and TRBJ1-3, the complete variable domain is NAGVMQNPRHLVRRRGQEARLRCSPMKGHSHVYWYRQLPEEGLKFMVYLQKENIIDESGMPKERFSAEFPKEGPSILRIQQVVRGDSAAYFCASSLGQGDGNTIYFGEGSWLTVV.

This rearrangement joins TRBV6-2 or TRBV6-3 to TRBJ1-5, with 8 bases fitting TRBD1. After removal of 5 bases from V and 5 bases from J, the junction contained 8 bases not matched to a gene. The CDR3 contains 15 residues. Looked up from germline, CDR1 is MNHEY and CDR2 is SVGEGT. The CDR3 nucleotides read TGTGCCAGCAGTCTCAGGGACAGGTTATATCAGCCCCAGCATTTT. Encoded protein: CASSLRDRLYQPQHF.

V gene TRBV6-2 or TRBV6-3 combines with J gene TRBJ1-1; 12 positions match TRBD1. V gave up 1 base and J gave up 8 bases; unmatched junction bases: 14. The CDR3 has 18 amino acids. The germline V gene encodes CDR1 MNHEY and CDR2 SVGEGT. The CDR3: CASSYLGQGAPLRREAFF. In DNA form, the CDR3 reads TGTGCCAGCAGTTACTTGGGACAGGGGGCCCCACTGAGGAGGGAAGCTTTCTTT.

This rearrangement joins TRBV10-2 to TRBJ2-6; D remains ambiguous. This CDR3 comprises 17 residues. The germline V gene has CDR1 WSHSY and CDR2 SAAADI. The V and J ends lost 6 bases and 4 bases respectively, with 19 bases between them. The CDR3 sequence: CASSGPVRRSGANVLTF. The CDR3 bases are TGCGCCAGCAGCGGTCCGGTCCGAAGATCCGGGGCCAACGTCCTGACTTTC.